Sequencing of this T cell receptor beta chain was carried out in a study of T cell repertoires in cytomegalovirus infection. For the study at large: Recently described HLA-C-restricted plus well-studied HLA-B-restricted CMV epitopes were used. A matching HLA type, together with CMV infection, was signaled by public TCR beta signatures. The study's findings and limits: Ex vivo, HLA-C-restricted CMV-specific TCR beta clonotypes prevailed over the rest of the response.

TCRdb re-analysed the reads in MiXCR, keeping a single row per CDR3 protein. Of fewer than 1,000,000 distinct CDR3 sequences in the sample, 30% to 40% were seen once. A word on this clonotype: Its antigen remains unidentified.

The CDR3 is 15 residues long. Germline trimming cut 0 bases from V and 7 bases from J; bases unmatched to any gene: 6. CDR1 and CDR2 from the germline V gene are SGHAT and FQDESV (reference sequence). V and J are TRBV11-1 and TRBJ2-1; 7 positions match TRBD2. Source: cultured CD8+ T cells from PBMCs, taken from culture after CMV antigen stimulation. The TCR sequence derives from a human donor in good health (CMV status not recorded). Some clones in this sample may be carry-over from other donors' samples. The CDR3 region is CASSLAPVGGNEQFF. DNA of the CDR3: TGTGCCAGCAGCTTAGCCCCCGTGGGGGGGAATGAGCAGTTCTTC.